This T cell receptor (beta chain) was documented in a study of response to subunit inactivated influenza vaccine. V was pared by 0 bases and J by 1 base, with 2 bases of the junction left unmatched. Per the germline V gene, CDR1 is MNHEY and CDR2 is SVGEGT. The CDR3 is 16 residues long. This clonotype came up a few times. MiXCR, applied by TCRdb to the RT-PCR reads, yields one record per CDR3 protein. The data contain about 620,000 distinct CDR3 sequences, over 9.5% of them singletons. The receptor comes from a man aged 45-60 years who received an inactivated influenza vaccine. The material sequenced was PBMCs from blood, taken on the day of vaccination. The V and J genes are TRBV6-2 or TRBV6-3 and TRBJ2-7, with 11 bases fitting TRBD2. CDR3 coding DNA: TGTGCCAGCAGTTACTCACGACTAGCGGGATCCTACGAGCAGTACTTC. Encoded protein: CASSYSRLAGSYEQYF.